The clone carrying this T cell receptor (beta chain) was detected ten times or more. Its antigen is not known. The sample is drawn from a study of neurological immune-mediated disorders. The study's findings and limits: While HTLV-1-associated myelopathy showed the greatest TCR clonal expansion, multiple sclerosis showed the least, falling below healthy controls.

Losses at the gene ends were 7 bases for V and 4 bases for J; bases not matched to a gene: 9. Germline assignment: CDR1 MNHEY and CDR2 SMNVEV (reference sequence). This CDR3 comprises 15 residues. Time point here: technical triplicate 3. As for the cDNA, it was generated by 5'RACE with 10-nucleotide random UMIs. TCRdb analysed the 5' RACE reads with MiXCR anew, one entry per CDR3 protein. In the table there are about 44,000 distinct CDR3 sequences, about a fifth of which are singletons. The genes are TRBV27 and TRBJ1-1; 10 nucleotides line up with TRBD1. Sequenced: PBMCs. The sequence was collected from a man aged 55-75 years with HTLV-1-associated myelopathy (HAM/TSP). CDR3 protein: CASKKRDRGLTEAFF. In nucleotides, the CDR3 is TGTGCCAGCAAAAAACGGGACAGGGGCCTCACTGAAGCTTTCTTT.